One and the same sample provided the 19 T cell receptor beta chains below, sequenced in a study of blood T cell repertoires in COVID-19. The repertoire was sequenced with immunoSEQ multiplex PCR; TCRdb's copy has only in-frame clones and lacks some. The repertoire holds fewer than 350,000 clones, with 90% as singletons. What was sequenced was peripheral blood. These TCRs come from a woman aged 25 to 39 with COVID-19, enrolled during active disease.

The V call is TRBV7-2, the J call TRBJ2-1; 8 positions agree with TRBD1. The CDR3 sequence is 15 residues long. Trimming removed 5 bases from V and 5 bases from J; junction bases left unmatched: 8. CDR1 SGHTA and CDR2 FQGNSA come from the germline V gene. The CDR3: CASSRSRQGHNEQFF. In DNA, the CDR3 is TGTGCCAGCAGCCGCTCAAGACAGGGGCACAATGAGCAGTTCTTC. Complete variable domain (other parts from reference TRBV7-2 and TRBJ2-1): GAGVSQSPSNKVTEKGKDVELRCDPISGHTALYWYRQSLGQGLEFLIYFQGNSAPDKSGLPSDRFSAERTGGSVSTLTIQRTQQEDSAVYLCASSRSRQGHNEQFFGPGTRLTVL.

This clone was detected once. The genes are TRBV28 and TRBJ1-4, with D possibly being TRBD1 (6 bases). CDR1 is MDHEN, CDR2 SYDVKM, per germline. The length of the CDR3 is 16 residues. Trimming left V 5 bases short and J 0 bases short, with 13 bases between. CDR3 sequence (DNA): TGTGCCAGCAGTAGAGGGGGTCCCCCAACTAATGAAAAACTGTTTTTT. Its protein is CASSRGGPPTNEKLFF.

A note on this clone: The same CDR3 is also encoded by other DNA sequences in this sample. The chain has TRBV7-9 and TRBJ1-1; possible D gene TRBD1, 6 bases. The V end lost 0 bases, the J end lost 1 base, and 6 bases lay between the germline ends. Germline values: CDR1 SEHNR, CDR2 FQNEAQ (reference sequence). The CDR3 is 14 residues long. In nucleotides, the CDR3 is TGTGCCAGCAGCTTAGCCAGGGGGAACACTGAAGCTTTCTTT. The encoded protein is CASSLARGNTEAFF. Drawing the rest from reference TRBV7-9 and TRBJ1-1, the complete variable domain is DTGVSQNPRHKITKRGQNVTFRCDPISEHNRLYWYRQTLGQGPEFLTYFQNEAQLEKSRLLSDRFSAERPKGSFSTLEIQRTEQGDSAMYLCASSLARGNTEAFFGQGTRLTVV.

In this sample, this clone turned up a few times. The gene calls are TRBV6-1 and TRBJ2-2; the D is unclear. The germline V gene has CDR1 MNHNS and CDR2 SASEGT. The CDR3 has 14 residues. Between the trimmed V and J ends, which lost 3 bases and 0 bases, there was a span of 5 bases. The CDR3 spells CASSDMSNTGELFF. CDR3 bases: TGTGCCAGCAGTGATATGTCGAACACCGGGGAGCTGTTTTTT.

This clone showed up just once. V and J are TRBV19 and TRBJ2-2; 8 nucleotides align to TRBD1. Unmatched junction bases numbered 5, after V lost 5 bases and J lost 3 bases. There are 15 residues in the CDR3. Germline CDR1 is LNHDA and CDR2 is SQIVND (reference sequence). The CDR3 coding sequence is TGTGCCAGTAGTGTTTCAGGGGGCCACACCGGGGAGCTGTTTTTT. Amino acids: CASSVSGGHTGELFF.

The rearrangement links TRBV27 to TRBJ2-1, with a possible D match to TRBD2 (5 bases). Trimming took off 4 bases at V and 0 bases at J, with 10 bases between the two ends. In germline, CDR1 is MNHEY, CDR2 SMNVEV (reference sequence). The CDR3 sequence is 15 residues long. CDR3 DNA sequence: TGTGCCAGCAGTTCCCCGGGAAGCTCCTACAATGAGCAGTTCTTC. It is translated as CASSSPGSSYNEQFF.

This clone was observed once. The chain has TRBV21-1 and TRBJ1-3. TRBV21-1 is flagged as a pseudogene. The CDR3 is 15 amino acids. The CDR3 protein is CASSPRGLYGNTIYF. The CDR3 DNA reads TGTGCCAGCAGCCCTCGTGGACTTTATGGAAACACCATATATTTT.

The genes are TRBV7-2 and TRBJ2-1; 8 nucleotides match TRBD2. The CDR3 covers 15 residues. The germline gives CDR1 SGHTA, CDR2 FQGNSA. The junction had 13 bases not matched to a gene; V was cut back by 5 bases and J by 10 bases. This chain's CDR3 is CASSQRGTRLGEQFF. CDR3 DNA: TGTGCCAGCAGCCAGAGGGGGACTAGACTTGGAGAGCAGTTCTTC.

This clone has only one observation. This chain uses TRBV29-1 with TRBJ2-2; TRBD2 agrees at 8 bases. Germline V CDR1 and CDR2: SQVTM, ANQGSEA. The V segment lost 1 base and the J segment 3 bases; nucleotides outside the gene matches: 16. This CDR3 has 19 residues. CDR3 in DNA: TGCAGCGTTGAAGGGAAAGGACTAGCATCCTCGCGGGACACCGGGGAGCTGTTTTTT. Translated: CSVEGKGLASSRDTGELFF.

The chain joins TRBV14 to TRBJ1-4; 7 bases are shared with TRBD1. The CDR3 sequence is 16 residues long. Germline CDR1 SGHDN, CDR2 FVKESK. Trimming took 3 bases from V and 5 from J; bases not matched to a gene: 9. The CDR3 bases are TGTGCCAGCAGCCAGGTTTTCAGGGGGATAAATGAAAAACTGTTTTTT. This sequence encodes CASSQVFRGINEKLFF.

The chain is built from TRBV7-9 and TRBJ2-7, with D uncertain. V was trimmed by 5 bases and J by 6 bases, leaving 11 bases between them. The germline V gene encodes CDR1 SEHNR and CDR2 FQNEAQ (reference sequence). CDR3 length equals 12 residues. The CDR3 region is CASSTVGSEQYF. In nucleotides, the CDR3 is TGTGCCAGCAGCACGGTCGGGTCCGAGCAGTACTTC. The full variable domain, rest sourced from reference TRBV7-9 and TRBJ2-7, is DTGVSQNPRHKITKRGQNVTFRCDPISEHNRLYWYRQTLGQGPEFLTYFQNEAQLEKSRLLSDRFSAERPKGSFSTLEIQRTEQGDSAMYLCASSTVGSEQYFGPGTRLTVT.

The CDR3 DNA reads as TGCGCCAGCAGCCGACTACATAATAGCAATCAGCCCCAGCATTTT. It codes for CASSRLHNSNQPQHF. This chain links TRBV4-1 with TRBJ1-5; D is uncertain. Germline V gene lookup returns CDR1 MGHRA and CDR2 YSYEKL. CDR3 size: 15 residues. Trimming pared 4 bases from V and 0 bases from J, leaving 10 bases between.

The V and J genes are TRBV27 and TRBJ1-1, with 10 nucleotides matching TRBD1. Germline loops: CDR1 MNHEY, CDR2 SMNVEV (reference sequence). Trimming cost V 6 bases and J 3 bases; bases outside gene matches: 4. The CDR3 is made up of 14 amino acids. The CDR3 DNA reads TGTGCCAGCAGGGGGGGACAGGGGTACACTGAAGCTTTCTTT. Amino acids: CASRGGQGYTEAFF.

This clone was counted between two and nine times. This rearrangement joins TRBV4-1 to TRBJ2-7, with D possibly matching TRBD1 (6 bases). The ends were cut back, 4 bases at V and 0 bases at J, with 10 bases in the middle. Germline CDR1 is MGHRA and CDR2 is YSYEKL. The CDR3 loop spans 14 amino acids. The CDR3: CASSRTGSSYEQYF. For the CDR3, the DNA is TGCGCCAGCAGCCGAACAGGGAGCTCCTACGAGCAGTACTTC.

To note about this clone: Additional DNA sequences in this sample encode the identical CDR3. The chain is built from TRBV6-5 and TRBJ2-7; TRBD2 agrees at 13 bases. This CDR3 is built from 15 residues. The trim removed 6 bases at V and 2 bases at J, leaving 4 bases unmatched. Germline V gene sequence: CDR1 MNHEY, CDR2 SVGAGI. The CDR3 coding sequence is TGTGCCAGCAGCCTGGGACTAGCGGGACCCTACGAGCAGTACTTC. It specifies CASSLGLAGPYEQYF.

The J gene is TRBJ2-2, the V gene TRBV5-4; 13 bases align to TRBD2. CDR1 SGHNT and CDR2 YYREEE come from the germline V gene (reference sequence). This CDR3 has 16 amino acids. J was trimmed by 6 bases and V by 4 bases; bases with no gene match: 6. The DNA for the CDR3 is TGTGCCAGCAGCCCGCGGACTAGCGGGAGTCCCGGGGAGCTGTTTTTT. Residues: CASSPRTSGSPGELFF.

In the case of this clone: A read error may account for a junction end that differs from germline. The chain combines TRBV19 with TRBJ2-3, with a possible D match to TRBD1 (6 bases). Germline V gives CDR1 LNHDA, CDR2 SQIVND (reference sequence). The CDR3 totals 19 residues. The DNA for the CDR3 is TGTGCCAGTAGTTCCGGACTTGGGGGCGCCCGTAGAAGCACATATACGCAGTATTTT. It codes for CASSSGLGGARRSTYTQYF.

This chain joins TRBV3-1 (or the pseudogene TRBV3-2) and TRBJ2-7; D might be TRBD1 (6 bases). Germline loops: CDR1 LGHDT, CDR2 YNNKEL (reference sequence). V was clipped by 4 bases and J by 2 bases, with 12 bases between them. The CDR3 spans 14 residues. The CDR3 is CASSPTGITYEQYF. The DNA for the CDR3 is TGTGCCAGCAGCCCGACAGGAATAACCTACGAGCAGTACTTC.

This clone was recorded a few times. V and J are TRBV19 and TRBJ1-3, with D possibly matching TRBD1 (6 bases). Trimming cost V 7 bases and J 0 bases, with 10 bases left between them. Germline loops: CDR1 LNHDA, CDR2 SQIVND (reference sequence). The length of the CDR3 is 14 residues. The CDR3: CASKDRFSGNTIYF. The CDR3 DNA is TGTGCCAGTAAGGACAGATTCTCTGGAAACACCATATATTTT.